What follows describes a single T cell receptor beta chain. The antigen is not known. The data are from a study of Tregs in tolerant kidney transplant recipients. Study-level results: The most relevant donor-specific Treg TCRbeta repertoire apparently came from expansion with activated donor B cells. Biological reproducibility was not directly addressed in this study. Nucleotide sequences could not be compared across some patients' samples due to primer changes.

Libraries were prepared by immunoSEQ multiplex PCR; TCRdb keeps only in-frame clonotypes and omits some of them. The data hold 54,000 or so clones, with roughly nine tenths observed a single time. The germline gives CDR1 SGHNT, CDR2 YYREEE (reference sequence). The CDR3 is 13 amino acids. The germline V and J ends were trimmed by 0 bases and 3 bases, with 6 bases remaining between them. The nonmyeloablative bone marrow transplants came from related graft donors, with transient mixed chimerism. CD4+CD25+CD127- Tregs, CD4+CD25- non-Tregs, CD4 and CD8 cells were sorted. The sample was CD8+ T cells from blood (PBMCs), taken 24 months after the transplant. The receptor comes from a human patient who received a combined kidney and bone marrow transplant. Some T cells may have come from the graft donor. The rearrangement joins TRBV5-4 to TRBJ2-5; D might be TRBD2 (5 bases). In DNA form, the CDR3 reads TGTGCCAGCAGCTTGGTGGAGGAAGAGACCCAGTACTTC. This translates into CASSLVEEETQYF. The full variable domain, in which reference TRBV5-4 and TRBJ2-5 provide the parts outside the CDR3, is ETGVTQSPTHLIKTRGQQVTLRCSSQSGHNTVSWYQQALGQGPQFIFQYYREEENGRGNFPPRFSGLQFPNYSSELNVNALELDDSALYLCASSLVEEETQYFGPGTRLLVL.